These T cell receptor beta chains were read from a single sample in a study of glioma-infiltrating T cells. A single record per CDR3 protein comes from TCRdb applying MiXCR to the multiplex PCR reads. The table lists approximately 190,000 distinct CDR3 sequences, roughly 32% of them singletons. The sample taken for sequencing was glioma tissue, nonneoplastic brain tissue, or PBMCs (not recorded which). All receptors derive from a human donor with low-grade glioma or glioblastoma, undergoing nonglioma brain surgery, or in good health (not recorded which). Both conserved end residues are part of each CDR3.

CDR3: CASSQDLFHGRATNEKLFF; V: TRBV3-1; J: TRBJ1-4
CDR3: CASSLAVPYPTEAFF; V: TRBV28; J: TRBJ1-1
CDR3: CSINWQTEAFF; V: TRBV29-1; J: TRBJ1-1
CDR3: CASSLVESYEQYF; V: TRBV7-2; J: TRBJ2-7
CDR3: CASSLFRFSYGYTF; V: TRBV7-9; J: TRBJ1-2
CDR3: CASRLTALAGDTGELFF; V: TRBV6-1; J: TRBJ2-2
CDR3: CASARGPSSGNTIYF; V: TRBV6-1; J: TRBJ1-3
CDR3: CASSFGPGWDTQYF; V: TRBV5-6; J: TRBJ2-3
CDR3: CASNLRREFYNEQFF; V: TRBV12-3/TRBV12-4; J: TRBJ2-1
CDR3: CSVTDRGLTDTQYF; V: TRBV20-1; J: TRBJ2-3
CDR3: CSLQVRATDTQYF; V: TRBV29-1; J: TRBJ2-3
CDR3: CASSRQGVTEAFF; V: TRBV12-3/TRBV12-4; J: TRBJ1-1
CDR3: CASSRGGRGTKPQNF; V: TRBV27; J: TRBJ1-5
CDR3: CASSGRAMNTEAFF; V: TRBV7-2; J: TRBJ1-1
CDR3: CASSVSFIEKLFF; V: TRBV6-6; J: TRBJ1-4
CDR3: CASSSRLAGVRDTQYF; V: TRBV7-2; J: TRBJ2-3
CDR3: CASSVAIASEQFF; V: TRBV9; J: TRBJ2-1
CDR3: CAIGVRRGLSTDTQYF; V: TRBV10-3; J: TRBJ2-3
CDR3: CASTKGRGASYEQYF; V: TRBV7-8; J: TRBJ2-7
CDR3: CASISATDTQYF; V: TRBV27; J: TRBJ2-3
CDR3: CASSLGLQSSYEQYF; V: TRBV5-1; J: TRBJ2-7
CDR3: CASSRAGSTDTQYF; V: TRBV2; J: TRBJ2-3
CDR3: CASSRTTGTLWQEQYF; V: TRBV12-3/TRBV12-4; J: TRBJ2-7
CDR3: CASSPLVAGAYNEKFF; V: TRBV18; J: TRBJ2-1
CDR3: CASSQDPGLDQQFF; V: TRBV4-2; J: TRBJ2-1
CDR3: CASSLGVQGTQYF; V: TRBV27; J: TRBJ2-5
CDR3: CASGCISYEQYF; V: TRBV2; J: TRBJ2-7
CDR3: CASSTGTDSGGDIQYF; V: TRBV19; J: TRBJ2-4